These 28 T cell receptor beta chains were sequenced from one sample in a study of cytomegalovirus exposure and HLA in healthy donors. Clones were read by immunoSEQ multiplex PCR, and TCRdb kept only the in-frame ones, dropping some. The data contain approximately 82,000 clones, 85% to 95% of them seen just once; the ten biggest clones take up more than 0.6%. Sequencing was done on a sample of PBMCs. The receptors were sampled from a young woman in good health and CMV-seronegative.

In this sample, this clone turned up once. This rearrangement joins TRBV6-1 to TRBJ2-4; a weak D match, TRBD2 (5 bases). V lost 3 bases and J 0 bases, leaving 9 bases between the germline ends. In germline, CDR1 is MNHNS, CDR2 SASEGT. The CDR3 is 15 amino acids. For the CDR3, the DNA is TGTGCCAGCAGTGACGACGGGGAAGCCAAAAACATTCAGTACTTC. It translates to CASSDDGEAKNIQYF.

V and J are TRBV27 and TRBJ1-1; a weak D match, TRBD1 (5 bases). The CDR3 contains 11 residues. V was pared by 5 bases and J by 7 bases, with 8 bases between. Germline V gene data show CDR1 as MNHEY and CDR2 as SMNVEV (reference sequence). As DNA, the CDR3 is TGTGCCAGCAGTGGTCAGGGTGAAGCTTTCTTT. This gives the protein CASSGQGEAFF.

This rearrangement joins TRBV28 to TRBJ2-1, with unresolved D. The CDR3 sequence is 15 residues long. Trimming took off 4 bases at V and 0 bases at J, with 10 bases between the two ends. In germline, CDR1 is MDHEN, CDR2 SYDVKM. CDR3 in DNA: TGTGCCAGCAGTTCCTCTACCCGCTCCTACAATGAGCAGTTCTTC. Residues: CASSSSTRSYNEQFF.

The chain is built from TRBV5-4 and TRBJ2-5, with a possible D match to TRBD2 (5 bases). This CDR3 region has 15 residues. Germline loops: CDR1 SGHNT, CDR2 YYREEE (reference sequence). V lost 5 bases to trimming and J lost 1 base, with 15 bases between them. CDR3 nucleotides: TGTGCCAGCAGTAGTGGCGGGCTAGCCCAAGAGACCCAGTACTTC. It translates to CASSSGGLAQETQYF.

The rearrangement uses TRBV5-1 and TRBJ2-2, with TRBD2 identical over 9 bases. The CDR3 runs to 18 residues. Trimming took 0 bases from V and 1 from J; bases not matched to a gene: 7. Germline loops: CDR1 SGHRS, CDR2 YFSETQ. The CDR3 spells CASSLDRGGALNTGELFF. The CDR3 DNA sequence: TGCGCCAGCAGCTTGGATCGCGGGGGGGCCCTGAACACCGGGGAGCTGTTTTTT.

The CDR3 DNA follows: TGTGCCAGCAGCCCCCACGGGCCGGGAGAGCAGTACTTC. The encoded protein is CASSPHGPGEQYF. This chain uses TRBV11-3 with TRBJ2-7; D might be TRBD2 (5 bases). The CDR3 is 13 residues long. CDR1 and CDR2 from the germline V gene are SGHNT and YENEEA. V was shortened by 5 bases and J by 7 bases, with 15 bases between the two germline ends.

The chain is built from TRBV6-1 and TRBJ1-2; 8 bases align to TRBD1. CDR1 is MNHNS, CDR2 SASEGT, per germline. After removal of 6 bases from V and 8 bases from J, the junction contained 14 bases not matched to a gene. The CDR3 spans 15 residues. In nucleotides, the CDR3 is TGTGCCAGCAGCGCCCGCCGACAGGGGTGGGAGGGCTACACCTTC. Protein product: CASSARRQGWEGYTF.

The chain is built from TRBV5-4 and TRBJ2-7; 10 bases match TRBD2. The CDR3 spans 17 residues. J was trimmed by 0 bases and V by 0 bases; bases with no gene match: 6. CDR1 SGHNT and CDR2 YYREEE come from the germline V gene (reference sequence). The CDR3 region has the DNA TGTGCCAGCAGCTTGGTACGGTCTAGCGGGAGCTCCTACGAGCAGTACTTC. This translates into CASSLVRSSGSSYEQYF.

The V call is TRBV28, the J call TRBJ2-5; TRBD2 is a possible D gene (8 bases). Germline CDR1 reads MDHEN; CDR2 reads SYDVKM. The V end was cut by 5 bases, the J end by 5 bases, with 21 bases between. This CDR3 region has 16 residues. CDR3: CASSAPGGTVFETQYF. In DNA, the CDR3 is TGTGCCAGCAGTGCCCCGGGGGGGACAGTTTTCGAGACCCAGTACTTC.

About this clone: A read error may produce the germline difference seen at one junction end. This chain connects TRBV9 to TRBJ2-7; 8 bases line up with TRBD2. Per the germline V gene, CDR1 is SGDLS and CDR2 is YYNGEE. This CDR3 is built from 13 residues. The CDR3 DNA is TGTGCCAGCAGCGAGACTAGCGTCTACAAGCAGTACTTC. Translating gives CASSETSVYKQYF.

This clone has just one count. This rearrangement joins TRBV7-9 to TRBJ1-2, with D perhaps TRBD1 (6 bases). From germline, CDR1 is SEHNR and CDR2 FQNEAQ (reference sequence). V was trimmed by 1 base and J by 8 bases, leaving 11 bases between them. CDR3 length equals 13 residues. CDR3 residues: CASSLGQGKGYTF. The CDR3 region has the DNA TGTGCCAGCAGCTTAGGCCAGGGGAAAGGCTACACCTTC.

The V call is TRBV4-1, the J call TRBJ1-5, with 8 nucleotides matching TRBD1. Germline CDR1 MGHRA, CDR2 YSYEKL. This CDR3 is 17 amino acids long. Trimming at V came to 0 bases and at J to 7 bases, leaving 11 bases not matched to a gene. CDR3 sequence (DNA): TGCGCCAGCAGCCAAGATCCCCTTAGGACAGGGAGACAGCCCCAGCATTTT. Its protein is CASSQDPLRTGRQPQHF.

The rearrangement joins TRBV7-6 to TRBJ2-6; D gene unclear. With 5 bases removed from V and 3 bases from J, the gap between germline ends came to 8 bases. Germline loops: CDR1 SGHVS, CDR2 FNYEAQ. This CDR3 is built from 14 residues. CDR3 DNA: TGTGCCAGCAGCCCTCCCCTTGGGGCCAACGTCCTGACTTTC. It yields the protein CASSPPLGANVLTF.

This chain joins TRBV7-6 and TRBJ2-7; 8 nucleotides line up with TRBD2. Germline V gives CDR1 SGHVS, CDR2 FNYEAQ. V was pared by 5 bases and J by 5 bases, with 2 bases of the junction left unmatched. This CDR3 spans 12 amino acids. The CDR3 is CASSRGGNEQYF. CDR3 sequence (DNA): TGTGCCAGCAGCCGGGGGGGGAACGAGCAGTACTTC.

The chain employs TRBV7-2 and TRBJ1-3; TRBD1 agrees at 8 bases. With 3 bases clipped from V and 4 bases from J, the junction kept 8 bases outside the gene matches. Looked up from germline, CDR1 is SGHTA and CDR2 is FQGNSA. The CDR3 contains 16 residues. Here the CDR3 reads CASSFQSGGFGNTIYF. The CDR3 nucleotides read TGTGCCAGCAGCTTCCAGTCAGGGGGCTTCGGAAACACCATATATTTT.

The chain is built from TRBV4-2 and TRBJ2-7; 7 bases line up with TRBD2. V dropped 0 bases and J dropped 2; count of bases not matched to a gene: 10. This CDR3 contains 17 residues. The germline CDR1 and CDR2 sequences are LGHNA and YNFKEQ. This CDR3 reads CASSQDILGDYTYEQYF. For the CDR3, the DNA is TGTGCCAGCAGCCAAGATATCCTCGGGGACTATACCTACGAGCAGTACTTC.

The chain combines TRBV6-1 with TRBJ1-4; D possibly corresponds to TRBD1 (6 bases). CDR1 is MNHNS and CDR2 is SASEGT in the germline V gene. The CDR3 runs to 18 residues. Trimming removed 1 base from V and 11 bases from J, with 26 bases in between. The CDR3 sequence is CASSEESAGGWLVGKLFF. CDR3 DNA: TGTGCCAGCAGTGAAGAGTCTGCGGGGGGCTGGTTAGTAGGGAAACTGTTTTTT.

This chain joins TRBV7-2 and TRBJ2-1; TRBD1 might be the D (5 bases). V shed 4 bases and J shed 8 bases, with 12 bases lying between them. The germline CDR1 and CDR2 sequences are SGHTA and FQGNSA. CDR3 size: 13 residues. The CDR3 loop is CASSYLQGYEQFF. As DNA, the CDR3 is TGTGCCAGCAGCTACCTCCAGGGTTATGAGCAGTTCTTC.

The V call is TRBV9, the J call TRBJ1-6, with unresolved D. Germline V gene sequence: CDR1 SGDLS, CDR2 YYNGEE. The CDR3 consists of 14 residues. Trimming removed 4 bases from V and 8 bases from J, with 13 bases in between. CDR3 region: CASSPRGIDSPLHF. The CDR3 nucleotides are TGTGCCAGCAGCCCCAGAGGTATCGATTCACCCCTCCACTTT.

The J gene is TRBJ2-7, the V gene TRBV6-1; 10 bases map to TRBD1. Germline assignment: CDR1 MNHNS and CDR2 SASEGT. This CDR3 is built from 15 residues. With 5 bases clipped from V and 3 bases from J, the junction kept 7 bases outside the gene matches. The CDR3 DNA follows: TGTGCCAGCAGTTTTCGACAGGGGGCCGACTACGAGCAGTACTTC. It yields the protein CASSFRQGADYEQYF.

The rearrangement uses TRBV28 and TRBJ2-1; TRBD1 aligns across 11 bases. The length of the CDR3 is 14 residues. Germline assignment: CDR1 MDHEN and CDR2 SYDVKM. V shed 6 bases and J 6 bases; nucleotides not matched to a gene: 4. The CDR3 bases are TGTGCCAGCAGGGTAGGACAGGGGGCCAATGAGCAGTTCTTC. Protein sequence: CASRVGQGANEQFF. The full variable domain, completed using reference TRBV28 and TRBJ2-1, is DVKVTQSSRYLVKRTGEKVFLECVQDMDHENMFWYRQDPGLGLRLIYFSYDVKMKEKGDIPEGYSVSREKKERFSLILESASTNQTSMYLCASRVGQGANEQFFGPGTRLTVL.

The chain uses TRBV9 and TRBJ2-3; 10 bases agree with TRBD2. Germline CDR1 SGDLS, CDR2 YYNGEE. V trimming: 1 base; J trimming: 5 bases; junction bases outside the gene matches: 7. The CDR3 covers 16 residues. CDR3 sequence (DNA): TGTGCCAGCAGCGTATGGGCTAGCGGGAGTATAGATACGCAGTATTTT. Translation: CASSVWASGSIDTQYF. The full variable domain, in which reference TRBV9 and TRBJ2-3 provide the parts outside the CDR3, is DSGVTQTPKHLITATGQRVTLRCSPRSGDLSVYWYQQSLDQGLQFLIQYYNGEERAKGNILERFSAQQFPDLHSELNLSSLELGDSALYFCASSVWASGSIDTQYFGPGTRLTVL.

V usage is TRBV5-6 and J usage is TRBJ2-3; 10 positions match TRBD2. V was pared by 2 bases and J by 1 base, with 4 bases of the junction left unmatched. This CDR3 spans 16 amino acids. The V gene's germline CDR1 is SGHDT and CDR2 YYEEEE. The CDR3 spells CASSFLAGVGTDTQYF. The CDR3, as DNA: TGTGCCAGCAGCTTCCTAGCGGGAGTTGGCACAGATACGCAGTATTTT.

The chain uses TRBV27 and TRBJ2-7; 9 bases line up with TRBD1. Germline-derived CDR1 and CDR2 are MNHEY and SMNVEV (reference sequence). J was trimmed by 5 bases and V by 5 bases; bases with no gene match: 4. The CDR3 extends over 13 amino acids. CDR3 sequence reads: CASSADRGHEQYF. The CDR3 DNA is TGTGCCAGCAGTGCGGACAGGGGCCACGAGCAGTACTTC.

This clone turned up a few times. This chain links TRBV7-9 with TRBJ2-2, with D unresolved. From germline, CDR1 is SEHNR and CDR2 FQNEAQ (reference sequence). The CDR3 totals 12 residues. The V end was cut by 7 bases, the J end by 2 bases, with 5 bases between. The CDR3 spells CASTLNTGELFF. In DNA, the CDR3 is TGTGCCAGCACTCTAAACACCGGGGAGCTGTTTTTT.

The chain links TRBV7-6 to TRBJ2-7; D is perhaps TRBD2 (5 bases). V was shortened by 5 bases and J by 2 bases, with 13 bases between the two germline ends. The CDR3 runs to 14 residues. From germline, CDR1 is SGHVS and CDR2 FNYEAQ. CDR3 coding DNA: TGTGCCAGCAGCCGGCTAGGTAGCGCCTACGAGCAGTACTTC. It translates to CASSRLGSAYEQYF.

This clone was picked up a small number of times. The chain employs TRBV28 and TRBJ2-1; possible D gene TRBD1, 6 bases. CDR1 and CDR2 (germline): MDHEN, SYDVKM. Deletions cut 7 bases from V and 2 bases from J, with 21 bases between. The CDR3 has 17 residues. CDR3 protein: CASNQGQGLTAYNEQFF. The CDR3 region has the DNA TGTGCCAGCAACCAAGGCCAGGGGCTTACGGCCTACAATGAGCAGTTCTTC.

The chain is built from TRBV5-4 and TRBJ1-2; 7 bases agree with TRBD1. The CDR3 extends over 14 amino acids. The V segment lost 2 bases and the J segment 8 bases; nucleotides outside the gene matches: 9. The germline gives CDR1 SGHNT, CDR2 YYREEE (reference sequence). CDR3 loop: CASSLQGIMDGYTF. CDR3 sequence (DNA): TGTGCCAGCAGCTTACAGGGGATCATGGACGGCTACACCTTC.